This T cell receptor (beta chain) was documented in a study of blood T cell repertoires in COVID-19. Study-level information: The United States, Italy and Spain were the sources of the acute and convalescent COVID-19 samples. Sources were T cells, B-cell-depleted T cells, or PBMCs; the material itself was cDNA or gDNA.

V dropped 4 bases and J dropped 15; count of bases not matched to a gene: 9. This CDR3 region has 12 residues. Germline CDR1 ENHRY, CDR2 SYGVKD. Authors' data handling: Amplification of reference gene primers provided the estimated nucleated cell counts. Sequenced by immunoSEQ multiplex PCR; TCRdb stores in-frame clones only, minus some. V, J and clone size reflect that table, while D and trimming were determined from the DNA. The sample yields some 190,000 clones, approximately 85% seen once. The sample consisted of peripheral blood. The source is an older woman with acute or convalescent COVID-19. The chain has TRBV10-3 and TRBJ2-1, with TRBD2 matching over 7 bases. DNA of the CDR3: TGTGCCATCAGTGGGTCCAGCGGGATCTGGTTCTTC. Protein: CAISGSSGIWFF.